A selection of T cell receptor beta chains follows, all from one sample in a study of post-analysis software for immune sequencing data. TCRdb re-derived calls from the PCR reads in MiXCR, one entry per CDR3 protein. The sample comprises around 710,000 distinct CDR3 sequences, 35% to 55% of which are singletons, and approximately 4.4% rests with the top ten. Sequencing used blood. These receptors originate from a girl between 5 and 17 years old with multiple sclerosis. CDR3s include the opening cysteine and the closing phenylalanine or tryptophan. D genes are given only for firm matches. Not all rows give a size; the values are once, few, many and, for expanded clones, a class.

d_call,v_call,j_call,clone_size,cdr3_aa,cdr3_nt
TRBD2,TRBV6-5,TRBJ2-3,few,CASRILAGGADTQYF,TGTGCCAGCAGGATACTAGCGGGGGGCGCAGATACGCAGTATTTT
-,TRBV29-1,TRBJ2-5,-,CSVKGPDQETQYF,TGCAGCGTAAAAGGGCCAGACCAAGAGACCCAGTACTTC
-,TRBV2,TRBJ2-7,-,CASRGGEQYF,TGTGCCAGCAGGGGGGGCGAGCAGTACTTC
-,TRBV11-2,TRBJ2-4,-,CASSLPGRGVESAKNIQYF,TGTGCCAGCAGCTTACCAGGGAGGGGGGTCGAGTCAGCCAAAAACATTCAGTACTTC
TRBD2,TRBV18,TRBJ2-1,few,CASSPGKRLAGAGNEQFF,TGTGCCAGCTCACCGGGGAAAAGACTAGCGGGAGCCGGAAATGAGCAGTTCTTC
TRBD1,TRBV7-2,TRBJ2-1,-,CASSSGTGEYPYNEQFF,TGTGCCAGCAGCTCCGGGACAGGGGAGTACCCTTACAATGAGCAGTTCTTC
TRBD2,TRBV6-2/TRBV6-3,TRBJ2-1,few,CASSYPSGPYDDEQFF,TGTGCCAGCAGTTACCCTAGCGGACCCTATGACGATGAGCAGTTCTTC
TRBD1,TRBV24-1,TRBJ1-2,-,CATSDRDRADGYTF,TGTGCCACCAGTGATCGGGACAGAGCGGATGGCTACACCTTC
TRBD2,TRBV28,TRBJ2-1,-,CASRTSGTYNGQFF,TGTGCCAGCAGGACGAGCGGGACCTACAATGGGCAGTTCTTC
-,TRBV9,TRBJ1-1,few,CASSVVGGPAFF,TGTGCCAGCAGCGTAGTTGGGGGTCCGGCTTTCTTT
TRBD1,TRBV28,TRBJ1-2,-,CASTQFRDRPNYGYTF,TGTGCCAGCACCCAATTCCGGGACAGGCCTAACTATGGCTACACCTTC
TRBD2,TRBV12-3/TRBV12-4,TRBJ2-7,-,CASSLSGLAKIYEQYF,TGTGCCAGCAGTTTGTCCGGACTAGCCAAGATTTACGAGCAGTACTTC
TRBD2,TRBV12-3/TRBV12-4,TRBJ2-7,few,CASSLFAGTSGRAYEQYF,TGTGCCAGCAGTTTATTCGCCGGGACTAGCGGGAGGGCCTACGAGCAGTACTTC
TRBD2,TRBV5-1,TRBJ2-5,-,CASSSLSRTSGRLVQETQYF,TGCGCCAGCAGCTCGCTAAGCCGGACTAGCGGGAGATTGGTCCAAGAGACCCAGTACTTC
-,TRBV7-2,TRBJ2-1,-,CASSLVGQVTEQFF,TGTGCCAGCAGCTTAGTGGGACAAGTCACTGAGCAGTTCTTC
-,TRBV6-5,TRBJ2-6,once,CASSWTGVGANVLTF,TGTGCCAGCAGTTGGACCGGGGTGGGGGCCAACGTCCTGACTTTC
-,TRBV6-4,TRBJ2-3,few,CASSEGPGDLEDTQYF,TGTGCCAGCAGTGAGGGTCCAGGGGATTTAGAAGATACGCAGTATTTT
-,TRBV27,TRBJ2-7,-,CASQRTGHPYEQYF,TGTGCCAGCCAGCGAACAGGGCACCCCTACGAGCAGTACTTC
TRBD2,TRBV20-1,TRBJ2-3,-,CSAPLPGGADTQYF,TGCAGTGCCCCCCTTCCGGGGGGTGCAGATACGCAGTATTTT
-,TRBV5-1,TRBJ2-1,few,CASSLETASSYNEQFF,TGCGCCAGCAGCTTGGAGACAGCAAGCTCCTACAATGAGCAGTTCTTC
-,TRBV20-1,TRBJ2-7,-,CSASGQDEQYF,TGCAGTGCTAGCGGCCAGGACGAGCAGTACTTC
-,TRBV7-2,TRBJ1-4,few,CASSLGARPGEKLFF,TGTGCCAGCAGCTTAGGGGCCCGGCCTGGGGAAAAACTGTTTTTT